This TCR beta chain emerged from a study of post-analysis software for immune sequencing data. Study conclusions and caveats: Controls significantly exceeded multiple sclerosis patients in normalized Chao1 diversity.

A remark on this clonotype: Its specificity is not known.

The authors incorporated unique molecular identifiers into the TCR beta cDNA libraries. Between roughly 0.9 and 11 million T cells gave rise to hundreds of thousands of cDNA molecules. TCRdb reanalysed the PCR reads using MiXCR and keeps one entry per CDR3 protein. The sample comprises 450,000 or so distinct CDR3 sequences, approximately 46% of which are singletons, and roughly an eighth rests with the top ten. The sequence was collected from a girl aged 10 to 17 with multiple sclerosis. Sequencing used blood.

The CDR3 region has the DNA TGTGCCAGCAGCTTAGTTCCTCGAAAGGATAACTATGGCTACACCTTC. Translation: CASSLVPRKDNYGYTF. This sequence joins TRBV11-2 and TRBJ1-2; D uncertain. CDR1 is SGHAT, CDR2 FQNNGV, per germline. V dropped 1 base and J dropped 1 base, with 13 bases sitting between them. The CDR3 is 16 residues long.